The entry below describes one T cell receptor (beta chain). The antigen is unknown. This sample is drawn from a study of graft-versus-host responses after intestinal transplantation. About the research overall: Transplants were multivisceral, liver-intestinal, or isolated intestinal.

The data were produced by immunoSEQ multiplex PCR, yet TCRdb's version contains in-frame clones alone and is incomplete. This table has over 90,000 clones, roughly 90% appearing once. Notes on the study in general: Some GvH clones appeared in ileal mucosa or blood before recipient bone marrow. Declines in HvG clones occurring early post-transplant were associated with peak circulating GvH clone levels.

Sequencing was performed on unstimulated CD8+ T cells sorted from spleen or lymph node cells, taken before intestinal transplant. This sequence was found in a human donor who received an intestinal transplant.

DNA for the CDR3: TGTGCCAGCAGCTTACAGGGCAGCAATCAGCCCCAGCATTTT. Translation gives CASSLQGSNQPQHF. The chain couples TRBV5-4 to TRBJ1-5; D is perhaps TRBD1 (6 bases). V gave up 2 bases and J gave up 1 base, with 7 bases separating them. There are 14 residues in the CDR3. Germline CDR1 is SGHNT and CDR2 is YYREEE (reference sequence).